This T cell receptor beta chain was found in a study of cytomegalovirus exposure and HLA in healthy donors. General study points: In an earlier analysis, productive rearrangement rates for most beta V segments clustered near 87% or 30%. Later work showed greater clonal expansion in HLA-associated TCR beta chains than in equally common others.

Losses at the gene ends were 7 bases for V and 4 bases for J; bases not matched to a gene: 0. Germline-derived CDR1 and CDR2 are SGHNT and YYREEE (reference sequence). CDR3 length: 11 residues. Amplification used 60 Vbeta primers and 13 Jbeta primers. Method: immunoSEQ multiplex PCR; TCRdb's copy keeps in-frame clones and lacks some. The table includes 130,000 or so clones, about 74% detected once. Turning to this clone: Antigen: not known.

This TCR was sampled from a middle-aged man in good health and CMV-seropositive. Source material: PBMCs. The chain joins TRBV5-4 to TRBJ2-5; 8 bases match TRBD1. CDR3: CASGTGETQYF. CDR3 DNA sequence: TGTGCCAGCGGGACAGGAGAGACCCAGTACTTC.